This TCR beta chain is drawn from a study of blood T cell repertoires in COVID-19. The table came from immunoSEQ multiplex PCR; TCRdb's copy has only in-frame clones and leaves some out. This sample yields around 58,000 clones, of which 88% are seen a single time; 43% belongs to the top ten. This clone occurred a few times. Seattle patient enrollment occurred during active infection, with longitudinal follow-up thereafter. This CDR3 comprises 21 residues. V lost 0 bases and J lost 8; bases outside the gene matches: 27. Germline CDR1 is GTSNPN and CDR2 is SVGIG (reference sequence). The sequenced sample was peripheral blood. The chain uses TRBV30 and TRBJ2-2, with 7 bases that match TRBD1. The source of this sequence is a woman in her sixties or seventies with COVID-19, enrolled during active disease. The CDR3 DNA follows: TGTGCCTGGAGTGTGTTATCCACGACAGGGCGGGCCCAGACCGAACCAGGGGAGCTGTTTTTT. Protein product: CAWSVLSTTGRAQTEPGELFF. Based on the CDR3 plus reference TRBV30 and TRBJ2-2, the full variable domain is SQTIHQWPATLVQPVGSPLSLECTVEGTSNPNLYWYRQAAGRGLQLLFYSVGIGQISSEVPQNLSASRPQDRQFILSSKKLLLSDSGFYLCAWSVLSTTGRAQTEPGELFFGEGSRLTVL.